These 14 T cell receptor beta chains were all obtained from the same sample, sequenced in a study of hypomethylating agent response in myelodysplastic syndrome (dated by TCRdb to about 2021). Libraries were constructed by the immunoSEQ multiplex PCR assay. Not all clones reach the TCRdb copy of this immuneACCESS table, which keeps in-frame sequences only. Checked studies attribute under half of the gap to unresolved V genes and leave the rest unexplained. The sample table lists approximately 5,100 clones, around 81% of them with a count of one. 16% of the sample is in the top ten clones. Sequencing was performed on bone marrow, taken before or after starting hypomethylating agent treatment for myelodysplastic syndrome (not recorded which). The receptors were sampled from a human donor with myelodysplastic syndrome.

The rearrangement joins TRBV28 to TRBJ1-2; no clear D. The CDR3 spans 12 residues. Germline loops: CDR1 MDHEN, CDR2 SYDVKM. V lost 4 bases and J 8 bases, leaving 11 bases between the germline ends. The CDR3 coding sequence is TGTGCCAGCAGTTCCGACTGGAGGGGCTACACCTTC. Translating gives CASSSDWRGYTF.

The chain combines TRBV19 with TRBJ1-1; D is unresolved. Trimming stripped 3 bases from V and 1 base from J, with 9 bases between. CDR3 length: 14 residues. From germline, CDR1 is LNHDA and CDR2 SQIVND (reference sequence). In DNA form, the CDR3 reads TGTGCCAGTAGTATGCCTGTAGAGAACACTGAAGCTTTCTTT. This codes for CASSMPVENTEAFF.

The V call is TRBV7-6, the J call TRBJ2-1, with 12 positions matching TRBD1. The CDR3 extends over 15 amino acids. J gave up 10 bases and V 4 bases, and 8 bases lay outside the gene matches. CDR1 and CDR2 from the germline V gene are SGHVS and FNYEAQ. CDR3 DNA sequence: TGTGCCAGCAGCTCTTCCGGGACAGGGGGCGAAGAGCAGTTCTTC. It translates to CASSSSGTGGEEQFF.

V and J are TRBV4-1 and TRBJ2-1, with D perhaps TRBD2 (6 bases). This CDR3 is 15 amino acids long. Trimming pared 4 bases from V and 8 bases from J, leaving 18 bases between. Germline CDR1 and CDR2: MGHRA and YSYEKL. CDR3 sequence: CASSPRLGGSDEQFF. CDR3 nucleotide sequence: TGCGCCAGCAGCCCGAGACTCGGGGGTAGCGATGAGCAGTTCTTC.

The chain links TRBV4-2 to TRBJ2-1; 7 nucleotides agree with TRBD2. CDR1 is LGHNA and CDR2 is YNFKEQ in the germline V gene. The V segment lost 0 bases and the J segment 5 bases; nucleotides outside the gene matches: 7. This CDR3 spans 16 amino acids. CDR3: CASSQEAGEAHNEQFF. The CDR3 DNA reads TGTGCCAGCAGCCAAGAGGCGGGGGAGGCCCACAATGAGCAGTTCTTC.

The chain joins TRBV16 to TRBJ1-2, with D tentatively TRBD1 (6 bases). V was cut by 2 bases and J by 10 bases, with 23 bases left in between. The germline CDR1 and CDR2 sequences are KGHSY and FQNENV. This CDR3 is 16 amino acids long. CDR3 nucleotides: TGTGCCAGCAGCCAACATATCTCGGCAGGGGAATCGGTCTACACCTTC. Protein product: CASSQHISAGESVYTF.

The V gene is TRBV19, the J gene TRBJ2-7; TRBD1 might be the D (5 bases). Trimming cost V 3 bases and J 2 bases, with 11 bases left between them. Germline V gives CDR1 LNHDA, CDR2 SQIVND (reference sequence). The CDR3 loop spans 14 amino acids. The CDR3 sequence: CASSIQGRTYEQYF. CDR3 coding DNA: TGTGCCAGTAGTATCCAGGGTCGTACCTACGAGCAGTACTTC.

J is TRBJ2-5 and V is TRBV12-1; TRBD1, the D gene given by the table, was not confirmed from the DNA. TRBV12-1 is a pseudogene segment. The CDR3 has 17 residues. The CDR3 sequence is CASSPLDRDITQGLQYF. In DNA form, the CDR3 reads TGTGCCAGCAGCCCTTTAGACCGGGACATCACACAAGGGCTCCAGTACTTC.

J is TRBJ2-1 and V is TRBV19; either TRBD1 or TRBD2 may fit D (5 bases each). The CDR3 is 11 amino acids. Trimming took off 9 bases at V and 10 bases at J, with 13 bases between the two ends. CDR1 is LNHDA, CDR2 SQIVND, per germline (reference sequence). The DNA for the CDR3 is TGTGCCAGCACAGTGGGGGAGGAGCAGTTCTTC. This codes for CASTVGEEQFF.

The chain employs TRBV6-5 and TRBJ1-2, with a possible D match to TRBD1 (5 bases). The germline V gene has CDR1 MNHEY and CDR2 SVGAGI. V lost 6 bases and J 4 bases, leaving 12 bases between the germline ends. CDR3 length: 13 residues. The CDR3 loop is CASSPGRSYGYTF. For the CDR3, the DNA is TGTGCCAGCAGCCCGGGACGGAGCTATGGCTACACCTTC.

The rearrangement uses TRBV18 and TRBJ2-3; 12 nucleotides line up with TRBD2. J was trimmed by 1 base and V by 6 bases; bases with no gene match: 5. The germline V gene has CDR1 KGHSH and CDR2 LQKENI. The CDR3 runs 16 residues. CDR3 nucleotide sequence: TGTGCCAGCTCTCCCAGACTAGCGGGGGGCACAGATACGCAGTATTTT. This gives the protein CASSPRLAGGTDTQYF.

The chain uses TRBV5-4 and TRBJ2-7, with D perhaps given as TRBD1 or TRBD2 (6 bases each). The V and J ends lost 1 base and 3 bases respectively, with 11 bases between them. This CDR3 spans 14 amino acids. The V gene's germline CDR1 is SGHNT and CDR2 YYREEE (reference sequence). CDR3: CASSLTGRIYEQYF. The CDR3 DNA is TGTGCCAGCAGCTTGACAGGGAGGATCTACGAGCAGTACTTC. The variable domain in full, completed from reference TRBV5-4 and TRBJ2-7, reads ETGVTQSPTHLIKTRGQQVTLRCSSQSGHNTVSWYQQALGQGPQFIFQYYREEENGRGNFPPRFSGLQFPNYSSELNVNALELDDSALYLCASSLTGRIYEQYFGPGTRLTVT.

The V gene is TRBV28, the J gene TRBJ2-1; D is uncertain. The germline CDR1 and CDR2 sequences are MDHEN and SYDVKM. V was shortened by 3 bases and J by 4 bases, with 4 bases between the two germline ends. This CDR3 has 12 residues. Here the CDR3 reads CASSLAYNEQFF. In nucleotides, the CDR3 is TGTGCCAGCAGTTTGGCTTACAATGAGCAGTTCTTC.

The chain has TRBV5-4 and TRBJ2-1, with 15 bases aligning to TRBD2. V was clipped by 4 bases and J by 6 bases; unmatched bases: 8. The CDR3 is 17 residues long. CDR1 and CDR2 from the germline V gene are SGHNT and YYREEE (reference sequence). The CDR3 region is CASSRTSGGETFNEQFF. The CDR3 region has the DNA TGTGCCAGCAGCAGGACTAGCGGGGGGGAGACCTTCAATGAGCAGTTCTTC.